Described below is a single TCR beta chain sequence and its context. This specimen comes from a study of radiation and T cells in renal cell carcinoma. After removal of 6 bases from V and 1 base from J, the junction contained 8 bases not matched to a gene. The CDR3 extends over 16 amino acids. Germline-derived CDR1 and CDR2 are SGHRS and YFSETQ. Time point of the sample: baseline pretreatment blood. Treatment noted: 15 Gy SBRT to primary tumor, nephrectomy 4 weeks later. Assay: immunoSEQ multiplex PCR; the TCRdb copy retains only in-frame clones and omits some. The table records about 130,000 clones, roughly 80% of them present only once.

This receptor was taken from a woman aged 55-69 years with renal cell carcinoma. The sample in question was blood, obtained from a patient whose treatment included radiotherapy and nephrectomy. The J gene is TRBJ2-1, the V gene TRBV5-1, with 9 bases fitting TRBD1. The CDR3: CASNPTGGVSYNEQFF. The CDR3 DNA is TGCGCCAGCAACCCGACAGGGGGGGTGTCCTACAATGAGCAGTTCTTC.